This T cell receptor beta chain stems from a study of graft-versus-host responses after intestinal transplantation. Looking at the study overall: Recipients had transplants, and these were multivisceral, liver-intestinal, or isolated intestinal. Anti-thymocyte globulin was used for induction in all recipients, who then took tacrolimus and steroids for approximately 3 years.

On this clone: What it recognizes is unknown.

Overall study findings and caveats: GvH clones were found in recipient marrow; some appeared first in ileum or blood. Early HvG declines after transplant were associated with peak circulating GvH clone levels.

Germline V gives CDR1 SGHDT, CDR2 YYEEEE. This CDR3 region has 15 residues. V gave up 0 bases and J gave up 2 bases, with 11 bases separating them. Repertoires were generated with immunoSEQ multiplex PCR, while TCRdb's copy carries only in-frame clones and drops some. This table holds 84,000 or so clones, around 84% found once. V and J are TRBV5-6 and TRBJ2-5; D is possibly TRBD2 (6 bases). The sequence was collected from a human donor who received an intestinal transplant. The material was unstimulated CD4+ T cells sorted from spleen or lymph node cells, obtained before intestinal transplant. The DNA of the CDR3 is TGTGCCAGCAGCTTGGGCGGGGCAAAACAAGAGACCCAGTACTTC. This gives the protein CASSLGGAKQETQYF.